This T cell receptor beta chain was recovered during a study of control samples from healthy donors and cancer patients (dated by TCRdb to 2020 to 2022). A note on this clone: No antigen is known for it. Per-base quality was not reported, and no clone a single base away is much larger than it.

The library was generated by the immunoSEQ multiplex PCR assay. The clones in this table, taken by TCRdb from immuneACCESS, are in-frame only. Not every clone is retained; where verified, under half of the shortfall comes from an unresolved V gene, and the cause of the rest is unknown. This sample lists approximately 81,000 clones; around 94% were detected once. The ten largest make up roughly 5% of the sample. V loses 2 bases of germline sequence and J loses 4 bases, and the interval between the two ends is 6 bases. CDR1 and CDR2, per the germline V gene, are MDHEN and SYDVKM. The CDR3 starts with the cysteine, ends with the phenylalanine, and has 14 residues. The kept DNA is CDR3 alone, 42 bases in frame from the first base.

Sequenced: blood. Recombination connected TRBV28 to TRBJ1-6; no D gene is confidently identified. The origin of this receptor is a young woman in good health. CDR3 sequence: CASSLLGYNSPLHF. The sequence in DNA is TGTGCCAGCAGTTTACTGGGGTATAATTCACCCCTCCACTTT.